A selection of T cell receptor beta chains follows, all from one sample in a study of blood T cells in healthy people across ages. MiXCR was run by TCRdb on the 5' RACE reads, yielding one entry per CDR3 protein. Altogether about 970,000 distinct CDR3 sequences are present, roughly half being singletons, with the ten largest covering about a fifth. Sequenced sample: blood. These receptors were obtained from an older woman in good health. The CDR3 runs from the conserved cysteine through the conserved F or W. The D gene is left open where the match is weak. For some rows the clone size is stated as once, few or many, or as a class when expanded; others skip it.

NA,TRBJ1-2,TRBD1,TRBV5-6,TGTGCCACCCACCCAACAGGGGCAGGGGTCGGCTACACCTTC,CATHPTGAGVGYTF
few,TRBJ2-1,NA,TRBV20-1,TGCAGTGCTCTCCGACTAGGTCGGAATGAGCAGTTCTTC,CSALRLGRNEQFF
NA,TRBJ2-7,NA,TRBV6-6,TGTGCCAGCAGGGAAAGCTTAGCCTACGAGCAGTACTTC,CASRESLAYEQYF
NA,TRBJ2-7,NA,TRBV12-3/TRBV12-4,TGTGCCAGCAGTTCCCCGACCTTCTACGAGCAGTACTTC,CASSSPTFYEQYF
NA,TRBJ1-4,NA,TRBV12-3/TRBV12-4,TGTGCCAGCAGTTCGGCAGGGGAGGAAAAACTGTTTTTT,CASSSAGEEKLFF
NA,TRBJ2-1,NA,TRBV7-3,TGTGCCAGCAGCTTAGAGGTTTCGGACAGACACAATGAGCAGTTCTTC,CASSLEVSDRHNEQFF
NA,TRBJ2-5,NA,TRBV27,TGTGCCAGCAGTTTATCGCCAGGGTCCCAAGAGACCCAGTACTTC,CASSLSPGSQETQYF
NA,TRBJ1-5,NA,TRBV15,TGTGCCACCAGCAGAGAACAGGGATCGGTTCAGCCCCAGCATTTT,CATSREQGSVQPQHF
few,TRBJ2-7,NA,TRBV20-1,TGCAGTGCCTGGGACCGCCACTCCTACGAGCAGTACTTC,CSAWDRHSYEQYF
NA,TRBJ2-1,NA,TRBV14,TGTGCCAGCAGCCAGGTAGCAGGGATCGATGAGCAGTTCTTC,CASSQVAGIDEQFF
few,TRBJ1-6,NA,TRBV3-1,TGTGCCAGTAGCCAACCCAATTCACCCCTCCACTTT,CASSQPNSPLHF
few,TRBJ2-7,NA,TRBV20-1,TGCAGTGCTAGAGTGGGGTGGGCGTCCTACGAGCAGTACTTC,CSARVGWASYEQYF
NA,TRBJ2-3,TRBD2,TRBV7-9,TGTGCCAGCAGCCGGACAGGACTAGCGGGAGTGAATACGCAGTATTTT,CASSRTGLAGVNTQYF
few,TRBJ2-7,NA,TRBV5-5,TGTGCCAGCAGCGTGGTGGGGACTCTCTACGAGCAGTACTTC,CASSVVGTLYEQYF
NA,TRBJ2-3,NA,TRBV5-1,TGCGCCAGCAGCAAGCCTGGCGGCTTAGACACAGATACGCAGTATTTT,CASSKPGGLDTDTQYF
NA,TRBJ2-2,NA,TRBV5-1,TGCGCCAGCAGGGTTGAGTATGGGAGCACCGGGGAGCTGTTTTTT,CASRVEYGSTGELFF
once,TRBJ2-7,NA,TRBV2,TGCGCCAGCAGGGCGAACGGGTTCTTGGAGCAGTACTTC,CASRANGFLEQYF
few,TRBJ2-1,NA,TRBV9,TGTGCCAGCAGCCCGGGTAGCGGCAGTGAGCAGTTCTTC,CASSPGSGSEQFF
NA,TRBJ2-1,TRBD2,TRBV7-9,TGTGCCAGCAGCCCCCAACCAACCGGGACTAGGAACAATGAGCAGTTCTTC,CASSPQPTGTRNNEQFF
NA,TRBJ2-5,TRBD1,TRBV5-1,TGCGCCAGCAGCGGGGGACAGGGGGCCGAGACCCAGTACTTC,CASSGGQGAETQYF